Each of the 20 T cell receptor beta chains below was sequenced from the same sample in a study of OX40 agonist ivuxolimab in advanced cancers. Some clones are missing from TCRdb's copy, which holds only in-frame ones; the method was immunoSEQ multiplex PCR. The sample contains roughly 36,000 clones, roughly 80% of which appear only once. Specimen: CD4+ or CD8+ T cells sorted from blood, collected in a trial of the OX40 agonist ivuxolimab. Receptors were obtained from an adult with an advanced solid tumor such as melanoma, head and neck, liver or kidney cancer.

The rearrangement joins TRBV9 to TRBJ2-7; 10 bases match TRBD2. Germline-derived CDR1 and CDR2 are SGDLS and YYNGEE. The CDR3 spans 14 residues. With V trimmed by 1 base and J by 4 bases, 2 bases remained unmatched. CDR3: CASSVLAGAYEQYF. CDR3 nucleotide sequence: TGTGCCAGCAGCGTACTAGCGGGAGCATACGAGCAGTACTTC.

The chain is built from TRBV19 and TRBJ2-5; 7 bases match TRBD1. V lost 5 bases to trimming and J lost 2 bases; unmatched junction nucleotides: 11. CDR1 LNHDA and CDR2 SQIVND come from the germline V gene (reference sequence). The CDR3 covers 16 residues. The CDR3: CASSFRQGRGQETQYF. The CDR3 DNA reads as TGTGCCAGTAGTTTCCGACAGGGAAGGGGGCAAGAGACCCAGTACTTC.

V gene TRBV11-2 combines with J gene TRBJ2-1; 8 bases agree with TRBD1. After removal of 5 bases from V and 8 bases from J, the junction contained 8 bases not matched to a gene. The CDR3 length is 14 residues. Germline CDR1 reads SGHAT; CDR2 reads FQNNGV. The CDR3 DNA reads as TGTGCCAGCAGCCCCGCCCGGACAGGGTATGAGCAGTTCTTC. This sequence encodes CASSPARTGYEQFF.

The rearrangement links TRBV5-1 to TRBJ2-3; D is possibly TRBD1 (6 bases). CDR1 is SGHRS, CDR2 YFSETQ, per germline. The germline V and J ends were trimmed by 4 bases and 6 bases, with 15 bases remaining between them. The CDR3 covers 14 residues. In nucleotides, the CDR3 is TGCGCCAGCAGCCTCGGACAGACCGGGGATACGCAGTATTTT. Protein product: CASSLGQTGDTQYF. Together with reference TRBV5-1 and TRBJ2-3, the CDR3 gives the full variable domain: KAGVTQTPRYLIKTRGQQVTLSCSPISGHRSVSWYQQTPGQGLQFLFEYFSETQRNKGNFPGRFSGRQFSNSRSEMNVSTLELGDSALYLCASSLGQTGDTQYFGPGTRLTVL.

This sequence joins TRBV7-3 and TRBJ2-7; D perhaps matches TRBD1 (5 bases). Deletions cut 2 bases from V and 3 bases from J, with 8 bases between. The CDR3 covers 13 residues. Per the germline V gene, CDR1 is SGHTA and CDR2 is FQGTGA. The chain's CDR3 is CASSLDSHYEQYF. Written as DNA, the CDR3 is TGTGCCAGCAGCTTAGACAGCCACTACGAGCAGTACTTC.

This clone was detected only once. The gene calls are TRBV6-6 and TRBJ1-1, with D unresolved. The CDR3 totals 13 residues. V dropped 2 bases and J dropped 1 base, with 5 bases sitting between them. Germline loops: CDR1 MNHNY, CDR2 SVGAGI (reference sequence). CDR3 sequence: CASSYGENTEAFF. The CDR3 DNA reads TGTGCCAGCAGTTACGGGGAGAACACTGAAGCTTTCTTT.

The V call is TRBV30, the J call TRBJ2-6; D unresolved. The CDR3 loop spans 13 amino acids. Trimming took 2 bases from V and 1 from J, leaving 3 bases between them. The germline gives CDR1 GTSNPN, CDR2 SVGIG (reference sequence). The CDR3 protein is CAWSWSGANVLTF. Written as DNA, the CDR3 is TGTGCCTGGAGTTGGTCTGGGGCCAACGTCCTGACTTTC.

The chain carries TRBV28 and TRBJ2-7; 7 bases are shared with TRBD1. This CDR3 spans 12 amino acids. The V and J ends lost 8 bases and 1 base, in that order; junction bases with no gene match: 2. Germline CDR1 and CDR2: MDHEN and SYDVKM. The CDR3 is CASQGVSYEQYF. For the CDR3, the DNA is TGTGCCAGCCAGGGGGTTTCCTACGAGCAGTACTTC. Full variable domain (rest looked up from reference TRBV28 and TRBJ2-7): DVKVTQSSRYLVKRTGEKVFLECVQDMDHENMFWYRQDPGLGLRLIYFSYDVKMKEKGDIPEGYSVSREKKERFSLILESASTNQTSMYLCASQGVSYEQYFGPGTRLTVT.

J is TRBJ2-7 and V is TRBV2; the D is unclear. V was shortened by 2 bases and J by 3 bases, with 2 bases between the two germline ends. The CDR3 spans 11 residues. Germline-derived CDR1 and CDR2 are SNHLY and FYNNEI. As DNA, the CDR3 is TGTGCCAGCAGTGAAATCTACGAGCAGTACTTC. It translates to CASSEIYEQYF.

A single count supports this clone. The chain employs TRBV19 and TRBJ2-7; the D gene is possibly TRBD2 (6 bases). This CDR3 has 15 residues. Between the trimmed V and J ends, which lost 6 bases and 4 bases, there was a span of 19 bases. Germline values: CDR1 LNHDA, CDR2 SQIVND (reference sequence). Here the CDR3 DNA reads TGTGCCAGTAGCCAAGCCGGGACTGGCGAGTACGAGCAGTACTTC. Protein product: CASSQAGTGEYEQYF.

This clone was found once. The chain recombines TRBV9 with TRBJ2-2; D gene unclear. This CDR3 comprises 13 residues. V was trimmed by 3 bases and J by 6 bases, leaving 9 bases between them. Germline V CDR1 and CDR2: SGDLS, YYNGEE. CDR3 amino acids: CASSARSAGELFF. DNA of the CDR3: TGTGCCAGCAGCGCCCGGTCCGCCGGGGAGCTGTTTTTT. Full variable domain (missing parts from reference TRBV9 and TRBJ2-2): DSGVTQTPKHLITATGQRVTLRCSPRSGDLSVYWYQQSLDQGLQFLIQYYNGEERAKGNILERFSAQQFPDLHSELNLSSLELGDSALYFCASSARSAGELFFGEGSRLTVL.

The chain has TRBV27 and TRBJ2-1; 7 bases align to TRBD1. The CDR3 is 15 residues long. Germline lookup yields CDR1 MNHEY and CDR2 SMNVEV (reference sequence). The V segment lost 3 bases and the J segment 5 bases; nucleotides outside the gene matches: 7. The CDR3 region has the DNA TGTGCCAGCAGTTTGGAGGCAGGGGGAAACAATGAGCAGTTCTTC. It codes for CASSLEAGGNNEQFF.

V is TRBV5-1 and J is TRBJ2-7; tentatively, D is TRBD2 (5 bases). CDR1 and CDR2 from the germline V gene are SGHRS and YFSETQ. V lost 0 bases and J 2 bases, leaving 15 bases between the germline ends. The CDR3 covers 16 residues. The CDR3 DNA reads as TGCGCCAGCAGCTTGGCAGGACGGGAACCTCCCTACGAGCAGTACTTC. Encoded protein: CASSLAGREPPYEQYF.

The chain couples TRBV7-9 to TRBJ2-1; 11 nucleotides align to TRBD2. The CDR3 is 17 residues long. With V trimmed by 4 bases and J by 2 bases, 7 bases remained unmatched. Germline loops: CDR1 SEHNR, CDR2 FQNEAQ (reference sequence). Here the CDR3 DNA reads TGTGCCAGCAGCTCCACTAGCGGGAGAACAACCTACAATGAGCAGTTCTTC. Its translation: CASSSTSGRTTYNEQFF.

CDR3 DNA sequence: TGTGCCAGCAGTACCCGGGGGGGCTACACCTTC. Protein product: CASSTRGGYTF. The chain is built from TRBV2 and TRBJ1-2; D may be TRBD1 (5 bases). The CDR3 loop spans 11 amino acids. Between the trimmed V and J ends, which lost 5 bases and 8 bases, there was a span of 9 bases. Per germline, CDR1 SNHLY and CDR2 FYNNEI.

This clone was found a few times. The rearrangement links TRBV7-8 to TRBJ1-5; a possible D gene is TRBD1 (6 bases). The germline gives CDR1 SGHVS, CDR2 FQNEAQ. The CDR3 totals 16 residues. V lost 5 bases and J 0 bases, leaving 14 bases between the germline ends. The CDR3 loop is CASSLTAGASNQPQHF. The CDR3, as DNA: TGTGCCAGCAGCCTAACAGCGGGGGCTAGCAATCAGCCCCAGCATTTT.

The chain carries TRBV27 and TRBJ2-7, with 12 positions matching TRBD2. The CDR3 length is 15 residues. Germline V CDR1 and CDR2: MNHEY, SMNVEV (reference sequence). With V trimmed by 5 bases and J by 3 bases, 5 bases remained unmatched. CDR3 sequence reads: CASSQRTSGDYEQYF. CDR3 nucleotides: TGTGCCAGCAGTCAGAGGACTAGCGGGGACTACGAGCAGTACTTC.

This clone was counted a single time. The chain recombines TRBV12-5 with TRBJ2-5, with 8 bases that match TRBD2. This CDR3 contains 17 residues. J lost 0 bases, V lost 7 bases, and 13 bases had no gene match. CDR1 is LGHNT and CDR2 is FRNRAP in the germline V gene. The CDR3 reads CASAPPGGVRYQETQYF. CDR3 DNA: TGTGCTAGTGCCCCTCCGGGGGGGGTCAGGTACCAAGAGACCCAGTACTTC.

This chain links TRBV27 with TRBJ2-1; a possible D gene is TRBD2 (6 bases). The CDR3 runs 14 residues. The V end lost 4 bases, the J end lost 6 bases, and 13 bases lay between the germline ends. The germline V gene encodes CDR1 MNHEY and CDR2 SMNVEV (reference sequence). CDR3 in amino acids: CASSSPQGGNEQFF. As DNA, the CDR3 is TGTGCCAGCAGTTCTCCCCAGGGAGGCAATGAGCAGTTCTTC.

This clone was seen just once. The chain carries TRBV7-8 and TRBJ1-5; D is uncertain. V was pared by 5 bases and J by 3 bases, with 5 bases between. This CDR3 is 12 amino acids long. Per the germline V gene, CDR1 is SGHVS and CDR2 is FQNEAQ. CDR3 sequence reads: CASSLINQPQHF. The DNA for the CDR3 is TGTGCCAGCAGCCTCATCAATCAGCCCCAGCATTTT.